Sequencing of this TCR beta chain was carried out in a study of blood T cell repertoires in COVID-19. Whole-study context: The United States, Italy and Spain were the sources of the acute and convalescent COVID-19 samples.

Exposed enrollees had met someone with a PCR-confirmed or clinician-diagnosed COVID-19 case at some point within the 2 weeks before study entry. Germline V gene lookup returns CDR1 MGHRA and CDR2 YSYEKL. V lost 1 base to trimming and J lost 3 bases; unmatched junction nucleotides: 1. CDR3 length: 14 residues. Sequenced by immunoSEQ multiplex PCR; TCRdb stores in-frame clones only, minus some. Of about 280,000 clones detected, roughly four fifths appear once; the ten largest clones hold 5%. This clone was observed a few times. This TCR derives from a man in his forties or fifties who had been exposed to COVID-19. V is TRBV4-1 and J is TRBJ1-1; 8 positions match TRBD1. The sample was PBMCs or T cells enriched from blood (not recorded which). CDR3 in DNA: TGCGCCAGCAGCCAAGCGGACAGGGACACTGAAGCTTTCTTT. Protein: CASSQADRDTEAFF.